A single sample gave rise to the 28 T cell receptor beta chains below, sequenced in a study of T cells in Graves' hyperthyroidism and ophthalmopathy. The TCR beta CDR3 regions underwent amplification using RNA transcripts as the source. First-round RT-PCR of the TCR CDR3 relied on the HTBI primer set. MiXCR was run by TCRdb on the multiplex PCR reads, yielding one entry per CDR3 protein. The sample carries a few hundred thousand distinct CDR3 sequences, 14% recorded once. The sample taken for sequencing was blood. These TCRs come from a young woman with Graves' hyperthyroidism.

The V and J genes are TRBV12-3 or TRBV12-4 and TRBJ2-1; 13 bases are a match to TRBD2. V was pared by 3 bases and J by 7 bases, with 9 bases of the junction left unmatched. The CDR3 has 17 amino acids. The CDR3 nucleotides are TGTGCCAGCAGTTTTAGGCCGGGACTAGCGGGACCGAATGAGCAGTTCTTC. This gives the protein CASSFRPGLAGPNEQFF.

This clonotype was seen only a few times. A much larger clone sits a single nucleotide away, making a read error possible. V is TRBV12-3 or TRBV12-4 and J is TRBJ2-2; D gene ambiguous. Between the trimmed V and J ends, which lost 3 bases and 5 bases, there was a span of 7 bases. The CDR3 is made up of 13 amino acids. The CDR3 loop reads CASSFPHTGELFF. In DNA, the CDR3 is TGTGCCAGCAGTTTCCCGCATACCGGGGAGCTGTTTTTT.

This clonotype was detected a few times. The V and J genes are TRBV30 and TRBJ1-2; D unclear. The CDR3 has 15 amino acids. The ends were cut back, 4 bases at V and 3 bases at J, with 18 bases in the middle. Germline V gene data show CDR1 as GTSNPN and CDR2 as SVGIG (reference sequence). This chain's CDR3 is CAWTLRDRGDYGYTF. CDR3 nucleotide sequence: TGTGCCTGGACCTTACGCGACCGGGGAGACTATGGCTACACCTTC.

For this clonotype: A read error is likely, as this CDR3 ends without the conserved phenylalanine or tryptophan. The chain is built from TRBV7-2 and TRBJ2-5, with TRBD2 identical over 10 bases. Losses at the gene ends were 1 base for V and 11 bases for J; bases not matched to a gene: 10. The germline V gene encodes CDR1 SGHTA and CDR2 FQGNSA. The CDR3 consists of 15 residues. The CDR3 region is CASSLVGLAGEKQYV. The CDR3, as DNA: TGTGCCAGCAGCTTAGTGGGCCTAGCGGGAGAGAAGCAGTACGTC.

There are many counts of this clonotype. This chain connects TRBV5-1 to TRBJ2-7, with 8 bases aligning to TRBD2. This CDR3 contains 16 residues. Germline V CDR1 and CDR2: SGHRS, YFSETQ. The V gene end was trimmed by 3 bases and the J gene end by 5 bases; junction bases not matched to a gene: 13. CDR3 amino acids: CASSWELRSGSNEQYF. The CDR3 coding sequence is TGCGCCAGCAGCTGGGAACTGCGCAGCGGGAGTAACGAGCAGTACTTC.

This clonotype was found many times. V usage is TRBV6-1 and J usage is TRBJ2-7; D remains ambiguous. This CDR3 comprises 11 residues. Per the germline V gene, CDR1 is MNHNS and CDR2 is SASEGT. V was shortened by 8 bases and J by 2 bases, with 7 bases between the two germline ends. The CDR3 nucleotides read TGTGCCAGCGGAAGGGCCTACGAGCAGTACGTC. Translated, it gives CASGRAYEQYV.

The gene calls are TRBV5-1 and TRBJ1-1, with D possibly matching TRBD1 (5 bases). The CDR3 covers 15 residues. Per the germline V gene, CDR1 is SGHRS and CDR2 is YFSETQ. V lost 4 bases and J 0 bases, leaving 13 bases between the germline ends. CDR3 DNA: TGCGCCAGCAGCGGGGGACGGACCCTGAACACTGAAGCTTTCTTT. Translating it yields CASSGGRTLNTEAFF.

About this clonotype: A much larger clone lies one base from this, so it may be a read error. The V gene is TRBV7-2, the J gene TRBJ2-7; tentatively, D is TRBD2 (6 bases). Germline V gives CDR1 SGHTA, CDR2 FQGNSA. The length of the CDR3 is 15 residues. CDR3 nucleotides: TGCGCCAGCGGCCATCGACTAGGTGGGGTTTACGAGCAGTACGTC. Protein sequence: CASGHRLGGVYEQYV.

This clonotype was found many times. The chain joins TRBV30 to TRBJ2-3; D is unclear. Trimming left V 7 bases short and J 2 bases short, with 16 bases between. CDR3 size: 14 residues. Germline V gene sequence: CDR1 GTSNPN, CDR2 SVGIG (reference sequence). In DNA form, the CDR3 reads TGTGCCTTTCTCGTTGGCGGAGACACAGATACGCAGTATTTT. This sequence encodes CAFLVGGDTDTQYF.

This clonotype appeared many times. The rearrangement links TRBV6-1 to TRBJ2-3, with 10 bases fitting TRBD2. V shed 3 bases and J 4 bases; nucleotides not matched to a gene: 10. This CDR3 spans 17 amino acids. Looked up from germline, CDR1 is MNHNS and CDR2 is SASEGT. The DNA of the CDR3 is TGTGCCAGCAGTGAGCTTTTTAGCGGGAGGAGTGCAGATACGCAGTATTTT. The encoded protein is CASSELFSGRSADTQYF.

This clonotype was seen more than once but under ten times. The V call is TRBV19, the J call TRBJ1-5, with D maybe TRBD1 (5 bases). This CDR3 has 14 amino acids. The germline CDR1 and CDR2 sequences are LNHDA and SQIVND (reference sequence). Trimming stripped 4 bases from V and 4 bases from J, with 11 bases between. The CDR3: CASSNQGMNQPQHF. The CDR3 region has the DNA TGTGCCAGTAGTAACCAGGGTATGAATCAGCCCCAGCATTTT.

CDR3 DNA: TGTGCCAGCAGTGAGGACAGGGTGGTGGTCGCTGAAGCTTTCTTT. As protein: CASSEDRVVVAEAFF. J is TRBJ1-1 and V is TRBV6-1, with 8 bases identical to TRBD1. V was pared by 3 bases and J by 6 bases, with 9 bases of the junction left unmatched. Germline V lookup: CDR1 MNHNS, CDR2 SASEGT. This CDR3 has 15 residues.

This clonotype was seen at least ten times. This chain links TRBV20-1 with TRBJ2-5; 14 nucleotides agree with TRBD2. Germline V CDR1 and CDR2: DFQATT, SNEGSKA (reference sequence). J lost 1 base, V lost 2 bases, and 9 bases had no gene match. CDR3 length: 18 residues. The CDR3 loop is CSARMSRTSGRPQETQYF. CDR3 nucleotides: TGCAGTGCTAGAATGTCCCGGACTAGCGGGAGGCCCCAAGAGACCCAGTACTTC.

This clonotype appeared many times. The chain joins TRBV5-6 to TRBJ2-1; 8 bases agree with TRBD2. The germline gives CDR1 SGHDT, CDR2 YYEEEE. The V gene end was trimmed by 1 base and the J gene end by 8 bases; junction bases not matched to a gene: 5. The CDR3 covers 14 residues. This chain's CDR3 is CASSLSSGSDEQFF. The CDR3 nucleotides read TGTGCCAGCAGCTTGTCAAGCGGGAGCGATGAGCAGTTCTTC.

This clonotype has at least ten counts. The rearrangement links TRBV12-3 or TRBV12-4 to TRBJ2-3; D not resolved. The V gene lost 1 base and the J gene lost 6 bases, with 17 bases spanning the gap. This CDR3 region has 16 residues. The CDR3 reads CASSLGDPRIGDTQYF. In DNA, the CDR3 is TGTGCCAGCAGTTTAGGAGACCCCCGGATCGGGGATACGCAGTATTTT.

This clonotype was detected only a few times. V gene TRBV20-1 combines with J gene TRBJ1-3, with unresolved D. The V gene's germline CDR1 is DFQATT and CDR2 SNEGSKA (reference sequence). This CDR3 has 16 residues. Trimming left V 6 bases short and J 0 bases short, with 18 bases between. The CDR3, as DNA: TGCAGTGCAGAGGGAACCCGACGGAGCTCTGGAAACACCATATATTTT. Amino acids: CSAEGTRRSSGNTIYF.

Many counts were recorded for this clonotype. The chain is built from TRBV15 and TRBJ2-1, with 11 positions matching TRBD2. With V trimmed by 5 bases and J by 2 bases, 5 bases remained unmatched. This CDR3 spans 16 amino acids. Germline V gene lookup returns CDR1 LNHNV and CDR2 YYDKDF (reference sequence). The CDR3 loop is CATSGLSGRAYNEQFF. The CDR3 region has the DNA TGTGCCACCAGCGGCCTTAGCGGGAGGGCCTACAATGAGCAGTTCTTC.

This clonotype was counted ten times or more. The rearrangement joins TRBV24-1 to TRBJ2-7; 7 bases fit TRBD1. The J segment lost 6 bases and the V segment lost 4 bases, leaving 11 bases of the junction unmatched. The CDR3 covers 15 residues. Germline CDR1 is KGHDR and CDR2 is SFDVKD. CDR3 DNA sequence: TGTGCCACCAGTGACCAAGACAGGGCGATGGGCGAGCAGTACTTC. Its translation: CATSDQDRAMGEQYF.

This clonotype was counted at least ten times. CDR3 sequence (DNA): TGTGCCAGCAGCCAAGATACTAGCTACTCCTACGAGCAGTACTTC. This sequence encodes CASSQDTSYSYEQYF. The chain uses TRBV3-1 and TRBJ2-7; tentatively, D is TRBD2 (6 bases). The V and J ends lost 0 bases and 0 bases respectively, with 9 bases between them. Germline V lookup: CDR1 LGHDT, CDR2 YNNKEL (reference sequence). The CDR3 has 15 amino acids.

In its sample, this clonotype was seen a few times. The chain uses TRBV25-1 and TRBJ2-7, with D unresolved. Germline-derived CDR1 and CDR2 are MGHDK and SYGVNS. V lost 1 base to trimming and J lost 0 bases, with 4 bases between them. This CDR3 has 13 residues. The chain's CDR3 is CASSELGSYEQYV. Here the CDR3 DNA reads TGTGCCAGCAGTGAATTAGGCTCCTACGAGCAGTACGTC.

This clonotype was seen at least ten times. The chain has TRBV11-2 and TRBJ2-5, with D possibly TRBD2 on 6 matching bases. V was cut by 1 base and J by 4 bases, with 16 bases left in between. Germline CDR1 is SGHAT and CDR2 is FQNNGV. The CDR3 consists of 16 residues. CDR3 protein: CASSLVRGYGGETQYF. The CDR3 DNA reads TGTGCCAGCAGCTTAGTTAGGGGCTACGGGGGAGAGACCCAGTACTTC.

This clonotype was seen ten or more times. The V gene is TRBV5-1, the J gene TRBJ1-1; D remains ambiguous. Germline-derived CDR1 and CDR2 are SGHRS and YFSETQ. The CDR3 extends over 13 amino acids. V gave up 9 bases and J gave up 4 bases, with 16 bases separating them. For the CDR3, the DNA is TGCGCCACCTACACTGAATCGTCCACTGAAGCTTTCTTT. It encodes CATYTESSTEAFF.

This clonotype has only a few counts. This chain links TRBV6-1 with TRBJ1-2; D unresolved. The CDR3 sequence is 13 residues long. Germline V gene sequence: CDR1 MNHNS, CDR2 SASEGT. V dropped 0 bases and J dropped 8 bases, with 10 bases sitting between them. As DNA, the CDR3 is TGTGCCAGCAGTGAAGCAAGGGAAGGCGGCTACACCTTC. Translation: CASSEAREGGYTF.

This clonotype was counted ten times or more. J is TRBJ2-3 and V is TRBV6-1, with 8 bases identical to TRBD2. The CDR3 consists of 17 residues. The trim removed 0 bases at V and 1 base at J, leaving 6 bases unmatched. The germline V gene has CDR1 MNHNS and CDR2 SASEGT. This chain's CDR3 is CASSEAVTSGGTDTQYF. In nucleotides, the CDR3 is TGTGCCAGCAGTGAAGCGGTAACTAGCGGAGGCACAGATACGCAGTATTTT.

There are a few counts of this clonotype. The chain recombines TRBV19 with TRBJ2-1; TRBD2 might be the D (7 bases). The V end was cut by 5 bases, the J end by 7 bases, with 18 bases between. The CDR3 covers 15 residues. From germline, CDR1 is LNHDA and CDR2 SQIVND (reference sequence). The CDR3 sequence is CASSGGGRVKNEQFF. CDR3 coding DNA: TGTGCCAGTAGTGGGGGGGGGCGGGTAAAGAATGAGCAGTTCTTC. The whole variable domain, filled in from reference TRBV19 and TRBJ2-1, reads DGGITQSPKYLFRKEGQNVTLSCEQNLNHDAMYWYRQDPGQGLRLIYYSQIVNDFQKGDIAEGYSVSREKKESFPLTVTSAQKNPTAFYLCASSGGGRVKNEQFFGPGTRLTVL.

Ten or more counts support this clonotype. This rearrangement joins TRBV19 to TRBJ1-2; 7 bases fit TRBD1. The CDR3 has 15 residues. V dropped 4 bases and J dropped 4; count of bases not matched to a gene: 9. CDR1 and CDR2 from the germline V gene are LNHDA and SQIVND (reference sequence). The CDR3: CASSNRARQGYGYTF. CDR3 coding DNA: TGTGCCAGTAGTAACCGCGCCCGACAGGGCTATGGCTACACCTTC.

This clonotype was detected many times. The chain couples TRBV5-1 to TRBJ1-1, with TRBD1 identical over 7 bases. The CDR3 sequence is 13 residues long. Germline trimming cut 4 bases from V and 6 bases from J; bases unmatched to any gene: 6. Germline loops: CDR1 SGHRS, CDR2 YFSETQ. CDR3 sequence: CASSPLQGSEAFF. The CDR3 DNA reads TGCGCCAGCAGCCCACTACAGGGGTCTGAAGCTTTCTTT.

This clonotype was picked up many times. This chain joins TRBV6-2 or TRBV6-3 and TRBJ2-1; 10 nucleotides align to TRBD2. There are 15 residues in the CDR3. Trimming at V came to 2 bases and at J to 6 bases, leaving 4 bases not matched to a gene. Germline lookup yields CDR1 MNHEY and CDR2 SVGEGT. This CDR3 is CASSYTSGTLNEQFF. The CDR3 nucleotides are TGTGCCAGCAGTTACACTAGCGGGACTCTCAATGAGCAGTTCTTC.